This TCR beta chain was profiled in a study of control samples from healthy donors and cancer patients. Trimming took off 6 bases at V and 2 bases at J, with 13 bases between the two ends. The CDR3 runs 14 residues. Looked up from germline, CDR1 is MNHEY and CDR2 is SVGAGI. The assay was immunoSEQ multiplex PCR, and TCRdb's table has in-frame clones only and misses some. The sample has under 80,000 clones, approximately 94% seen once; the top ten hold approximately 2.8%. The receptor was isolated from a woman aged 30 to 39 in good health. Sequencing was carried out using blood. The chain is built from TRBV6-5 and TRBJ2-5, with no clear D. The CDR3 nucleotides read TGTGCCAGCAGCCCCGGATCCATTCAAGAGACCCAGTACTTC. Translation: CASSPGSIQETQYF.